The TCR beta chain under discussion was sequenced for a study of T-cell reconstitution after alpha-beta-depleted transplantation in children. In this sample, this clonotype turned up many times. Preparing the TCRbeta library involved the use of unique molecular identifiers. TCRdb re-called the PCR reads through MiXCR, storing one row per CDR3 protein. The data contain 230,000 or so distinct CDR3 sequences, around 12% of them singletons. The clonotype comes from a human donor who donated a stem cell graft to a child with acute lymphoblastic leukemia. The specimen was PBMCs from the stem cell graft donor, collected from the stem cell graft.

The CDR3 nucleotides read TGTGCCAGCTCGGGGACAGGTCTCACAGATACGCAGTATTTT. It encodes CASSGTGLTDTQYF. J is TRBJ2-3 and V is TRBV7-9; 8 positions agree with TRBD1. Germline V gene lookup returns CDR1 SEHNR and CDR2 FQNEAQ (reference sequence). The J segment lost 2 bases and the V segment lost 8 bases, leaving 6 bases of the junction unmatched. The CDR3 extends over 14 amino acids.